Sequencing of this T cell receptor beta chain was carried out in a study of radiation and T cells in renal cell carcinoma. Time point of the sample: blood 4 weeks post-SBRT, at nephrectomy. Treatment defined: 15 Gy SBRT to primary tumor, nephrectomy 4 weeks later. Nephrectomy followed 15 Gy stereotactic body radiation by 4 weeks. Clear cell pathology was present in this patient's renal cell carcinoma. The length of the CDR3 is 16 residues. CDR1 SGHRS and CDR2 YFSETQ come from the germline V gene. V was pared by 2 bases and J by 3 bases, with 16 bases between. Sequencing used immunoSEQ multiplex PCR; TCRdb keeps in-frame clones, though not all of them. The repertoire has approximately 150,000 clones, roughly 90% of them found once; the top ten carry 17%.

This TCR derives from a woman between 45 and 60 years old with renal cell carcinoma. The sample was blood, taken from a patient whose treatment included radiotherapy and nephrectomy. This chain joins TRBV5-1 and TRBJ2-3, with a possible D match to TRBD1 (6 bases). The CDR3 loop is CASSFRQGKGTDTQYF. The CDR3 DNA is TGCGCCAGCAGCTTTCGGCAGGGGAAGGGAACAGATACGCAGTATTTT.